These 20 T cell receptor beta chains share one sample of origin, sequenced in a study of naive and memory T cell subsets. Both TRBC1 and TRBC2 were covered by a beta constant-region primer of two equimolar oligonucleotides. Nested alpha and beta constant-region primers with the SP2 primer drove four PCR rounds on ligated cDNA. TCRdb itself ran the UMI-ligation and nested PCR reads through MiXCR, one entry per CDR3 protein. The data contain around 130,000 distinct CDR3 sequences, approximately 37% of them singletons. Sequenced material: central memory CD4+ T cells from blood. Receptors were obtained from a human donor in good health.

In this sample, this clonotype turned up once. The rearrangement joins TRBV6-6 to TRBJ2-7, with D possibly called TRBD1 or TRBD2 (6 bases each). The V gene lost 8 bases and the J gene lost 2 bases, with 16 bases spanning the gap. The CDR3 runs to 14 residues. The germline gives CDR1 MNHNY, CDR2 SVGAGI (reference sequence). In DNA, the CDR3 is TGTGCCAGCTCTTTCCGGGGGCAAACCTACGAGCAGTACTTC. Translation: CASSFRGQTYEQYF.

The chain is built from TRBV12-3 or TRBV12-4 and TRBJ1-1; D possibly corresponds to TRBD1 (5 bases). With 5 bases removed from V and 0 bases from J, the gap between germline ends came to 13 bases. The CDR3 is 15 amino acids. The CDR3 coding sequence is TGTGCCAGCAGTCCCCACGCAGGGATGAACACTGAAGCTTTCTTT. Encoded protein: CASSPHAGMNTEAFF.

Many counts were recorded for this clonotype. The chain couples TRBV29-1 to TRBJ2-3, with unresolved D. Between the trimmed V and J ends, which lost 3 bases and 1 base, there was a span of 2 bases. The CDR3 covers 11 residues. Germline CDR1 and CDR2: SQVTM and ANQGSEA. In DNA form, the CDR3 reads TGCAGCGTTGAGGGCACAGATACGCAGTATTTT. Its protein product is CSVEGTDTQYF.

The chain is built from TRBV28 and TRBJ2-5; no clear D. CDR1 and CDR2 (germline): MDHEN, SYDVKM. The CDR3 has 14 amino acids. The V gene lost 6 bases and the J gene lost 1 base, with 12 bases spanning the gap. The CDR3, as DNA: TGTGCCAGCAGCCGGGTGGCCGTCCAAGAGACCCAGTACTTC. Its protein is CASSRVAVQETQYF.

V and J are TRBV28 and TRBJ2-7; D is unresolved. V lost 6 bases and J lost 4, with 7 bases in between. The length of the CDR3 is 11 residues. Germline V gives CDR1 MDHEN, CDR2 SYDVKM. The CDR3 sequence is CASRSKYEQYF. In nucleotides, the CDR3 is TGTGCCAGCAGGTCTAAATACGAGCAGTACTTC.

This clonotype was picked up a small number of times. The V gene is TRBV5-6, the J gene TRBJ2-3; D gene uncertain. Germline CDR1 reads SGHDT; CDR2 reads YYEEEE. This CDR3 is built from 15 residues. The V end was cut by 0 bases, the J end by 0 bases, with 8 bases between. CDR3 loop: CASSLDWRSTDTQYF. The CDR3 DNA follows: TGTGCCAGCAGCTTGGATTGGCGGAGCACAGATACGCAGTATTTT.

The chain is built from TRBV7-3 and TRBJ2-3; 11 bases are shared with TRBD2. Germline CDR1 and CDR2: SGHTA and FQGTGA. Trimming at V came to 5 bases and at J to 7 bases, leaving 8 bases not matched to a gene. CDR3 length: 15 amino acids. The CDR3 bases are TGTGCCAGCAGCCCCCTAGCGGGGGGAGGAAATACGCAGTATTTT. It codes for CASSPLAGGGNTQYF. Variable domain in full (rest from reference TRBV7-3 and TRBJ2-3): GAGVSQTPSNKVTEKGKYVELRCDPISGHTALYWYRQSLGQGPEFLIYFQGTGAADDSGLPNDRFFAVRPEGSVSTLKIQRTERGDSAVYLCASSPLAGGGNTQYFGPGTRLTVL.

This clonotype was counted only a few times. Here the CDR3 reads CATSEGLGFPPEQFF. The CDR3 DNA follows: TGTGCCACCAGTGAAGGACTAGGCTTTCCTCCCGAGCAGTTCTTC. The chain joins TRBV24-1 to TRBJ2-1, with 7 nucleotides matching TRBD2. V lost 4 bases and J lost 10; bases outside the gene matches: 12. Germline V gene lookup returns CDR1 KGHDR and CDR2 SFDVKD. CDR3 length: 15 residues.

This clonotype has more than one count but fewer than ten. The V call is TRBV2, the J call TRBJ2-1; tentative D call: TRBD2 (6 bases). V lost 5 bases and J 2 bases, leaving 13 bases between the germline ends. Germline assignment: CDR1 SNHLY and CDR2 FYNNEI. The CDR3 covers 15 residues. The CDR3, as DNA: TGTGCCAGCAGTTCTAGCGTAACCCCCTACAATGAGCAGTTCTTC. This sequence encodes CASSSSVTPYNEQFF.

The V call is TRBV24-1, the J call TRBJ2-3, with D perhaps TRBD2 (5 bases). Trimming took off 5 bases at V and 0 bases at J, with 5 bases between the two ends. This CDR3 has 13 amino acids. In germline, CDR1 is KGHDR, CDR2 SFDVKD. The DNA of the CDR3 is TGTGCCACCAGTGGAGGGAGCACAGATACGCAGTATTTT. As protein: CATSGGSTDTQYF.

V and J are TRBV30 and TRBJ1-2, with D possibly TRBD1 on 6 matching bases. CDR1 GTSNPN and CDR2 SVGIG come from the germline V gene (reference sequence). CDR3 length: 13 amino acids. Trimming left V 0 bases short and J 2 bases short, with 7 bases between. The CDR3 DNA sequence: TGTGCCTGGAGTGTCACAGGGAACTATGGCTACACCTTC. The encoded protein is CAWSVTGNYGYTF.

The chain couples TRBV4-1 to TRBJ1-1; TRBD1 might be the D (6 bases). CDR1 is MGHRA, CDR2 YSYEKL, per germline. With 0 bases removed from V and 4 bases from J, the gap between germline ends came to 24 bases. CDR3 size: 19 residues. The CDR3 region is CASSQDLYATGPESTEAFF. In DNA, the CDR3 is TGCGCCAGCAGCCAAGACCTATACGCTACAGGGCCTGAGAGCACTGAAGCTTTCTTT.

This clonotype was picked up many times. CDR3 loop: CASSNEANEKLFF. Written as DNA, the CDR3 is TGTGCCAGCAGCAACGAGGCTAATGAAAAACTGTTTTTT. The chain is built from TRBV21-1 and TRBJ1-4. TRBV21-1 has pseudogene status. This CDR3 has 13 amino acids.

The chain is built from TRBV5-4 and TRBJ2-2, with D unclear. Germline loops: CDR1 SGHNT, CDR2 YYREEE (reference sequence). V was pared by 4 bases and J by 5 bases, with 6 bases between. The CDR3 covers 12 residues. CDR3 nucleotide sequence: TGTGCCAGCAGCGCCGCGACCGGGGAGCTGTTTTTT. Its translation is CASSAATGELFF.

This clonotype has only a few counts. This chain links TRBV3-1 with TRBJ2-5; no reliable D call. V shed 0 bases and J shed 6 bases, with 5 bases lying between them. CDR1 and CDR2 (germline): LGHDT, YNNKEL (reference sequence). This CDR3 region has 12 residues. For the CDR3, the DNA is TGTGCCAGCAGCCAAGATCGAAAGACCCAGTACTTC. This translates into CASSQDRKTQYF.

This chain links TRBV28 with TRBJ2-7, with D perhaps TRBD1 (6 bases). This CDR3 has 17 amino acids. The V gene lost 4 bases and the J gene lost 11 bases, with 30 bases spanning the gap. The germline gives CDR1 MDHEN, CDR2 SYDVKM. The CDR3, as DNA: TGTGCCAGCAGTTCGTCTTTCAGGGCACAGGGTGAAGAGGATAAGTACTTC. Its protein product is CASSSSFRAQGEEDKYF.

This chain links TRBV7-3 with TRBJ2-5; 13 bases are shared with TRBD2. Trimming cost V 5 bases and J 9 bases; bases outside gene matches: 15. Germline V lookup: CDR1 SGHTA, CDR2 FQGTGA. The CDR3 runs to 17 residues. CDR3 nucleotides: TGTGCCAGCAGCCCCCAGGGGGGACTAGCGGGATCGGGGTCCCAGTACTTC. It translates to CASSPQGGLAGSGSQYF.

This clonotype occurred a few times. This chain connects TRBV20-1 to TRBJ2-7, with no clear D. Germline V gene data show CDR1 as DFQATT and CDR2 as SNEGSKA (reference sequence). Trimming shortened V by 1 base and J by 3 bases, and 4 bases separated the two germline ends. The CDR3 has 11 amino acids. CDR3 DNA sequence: TGCAGTGCTAGAGGCCACTACGAGCAGTACTTC. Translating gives CSARGHYEQYF.

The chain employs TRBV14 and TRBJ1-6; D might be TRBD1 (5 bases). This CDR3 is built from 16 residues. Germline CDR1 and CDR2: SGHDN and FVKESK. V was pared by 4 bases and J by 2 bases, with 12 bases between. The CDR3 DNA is TGTGCCAGCAGCCCCCAGCAAGGGGCCTATAATTCACCCCTCCACTTT. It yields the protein CASSPQQGAYNSPLHF.

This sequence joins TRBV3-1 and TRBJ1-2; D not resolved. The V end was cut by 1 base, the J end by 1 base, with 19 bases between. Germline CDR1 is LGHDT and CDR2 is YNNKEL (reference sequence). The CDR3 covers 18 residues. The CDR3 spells CASSQGARPDNCNYGYTF. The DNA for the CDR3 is TGTGCCAGCAGCCAAGGGGCCAGGCCCGATAACTGTAACTATGGCTACACCTTC.